The 25 T cell receptor beta chains below were found in one sample sequenced in a study of blood T cell repertoires in COVID-19. Using immunoSEQ multiplex PCR, the repertoire was profiled, and TCRdb retains in-frame clones only, with some absent. The sample holds under 200,000 clones; approximately 82% are singletons and the top ten take roughly 5.2%. The specimen sequenced was PBMCs or T cells enriched from blood (not recorded which). The source of these receptors is a woman in her sixties or seventies with acute COVID-19.

This clone was seen once. The rearrangement joins TRBV5-1 to TRBJ2-1; 8 bases are shared with TRBD2. J was trimmed by 10 bases and V by 4 bases; bases with no gene match: 7. Germline CDR1 and CDR2: SGHRS and YFSETQ. This CDR3 contains 13 residues. CDR3 nucleotides: TGCGCCAGCAGCCCTGAACTAGCGGAGGAGCAGTTCTTC. It codes for CASSPELAEEQFF.

The chain combines TRBV19 with TRBJ1-1, with D uncertain. The CDR3 spans 15 residues. V was pared by 3 bases and J by 5 bases, with 16 bases between. Germline V gives CDR1 LNHDA, CDR2 SQIVND (reference sequence). The CDR3 coding sequence is TGTGCCAGTAGTATTCGCCGACCCCGAGGGACTGAAGCTTTCTTT. Protein: CASSIRRPRGTEAFF. Complete variable domain (other parts from reference TRBV19 and TRBJ1-1): DGGITQSPKYLFRKEGQNVTLSCEQNLNHDAMYWYRQDPGQGLRLIYYSQIVNDFQKGDIAEGYSVSREKKESFPLTVTSAQKNPTAFYLCASSIRRPRGTEAFFGQGTRLTVV.

The V call is TRBV7-8, the J call TRBJ1-2; D uncertain. The CDR3 sequence is 12 residues long. V was trimmed by 5 bases and J by 6 bases, leaving 10 bases between them. The germline gives CDR1 SGHVS, CDR2 FQNEAQ. In DNA form, the CDR3 reads TGTGCCAGCAGCCGACGTCAGGATGGCTACACCTTC. Translation gives CASSRRQDGYTF.

This chain joins TRBV2 and TRBJ2-7; 7 bases are a match to TRBD1. The CDR3 loop spans 12 amino acids. J was trimmed by 4 bases and V by 6 bases; bases with no gene match: 3. CDR1 is SNHLY and CDR2 is FYNNEI in the germline V gene. In DNA, the CDR3 is TGTGCCAGCAGGGGACAGAATTACGAGCAGTACTTC. Amino acids: CASRGQNYEQYF.

This chain uses TRBV10-3 with TRBJ2-2; maybe TRBD2 (6 bases). CDR3 length equals 16 residues. V dropped 4 bases and J dropped 0 bases, with 12 bases sitting between them. CDR1 is ENHRY and CDR2 is SYGVKD in the germline V gene. The DNA for the CDR3 is TGTGCCATCAGTGCGGGGGTAGCGGCGAACACCGGGGAGCTGTTTTTT. Residues: CAISAGVAANTGELFF.

The chain uses TRBV4-1 and TRBJ2-1, with 8 nucleotides matching TRBD2. The CDR3 spans 16 residues. The germline gives CDR1 MGHRA, CDR2 YSYEKL. Trimming took 10 bases from V and 0 from J; bases not matched to a gene: 11. In DNA, the CDR3 is TGCGCCACCCTAACCGAAGCGGGAGCCTCCTACAATGAGCAGTTCTTC. It codes for CATLTEAGASYNEQFF.

This clone is a singleton in its sample. V usage is TRBV9 and J usage is TRBJ2-2; 12 positions match TRBD2. Germline V gene data show CDR1 as SGDLS and CDR2 as YYNGEE. CDR3 length equals 17 residues. Trimming took 0 bases from V and 7 from J; bases not matched to a gene: 7. The chain's CDR3 is CASSVAPSGGAGGELFF. The CDR3 coding sequence is TGTGCCAGCAGCGTAGCGCCTAGCGGGGGGGCCGGCGGGGAGCTGTTTTTT.

V is TRBV29-1 and J is TRBJ2-5; TRBD2 is a possible D gene (5 bases). V was cut by 7 bases and J by 2 bases, with 11 bases left in between. Germline CDR1 is SQVTM and CDR2 is ANQGSEA. The CDR3 has 12 residues. CDR3 loop: CSASRVQETQYF. CDR3 coding DNA: TGCAGCGCCTCGAGGGTTCAAGAGACCCAGTACTTC. The full variable domain, completed using reference TRBV29-1 and TRBJ2-5, is SAVISQKPSRDICQRGTSLTIQCQVDSQVTMMFWYRQQPGQSLTLIATANQGSEATYESGFVIDKFPISRPNLTFSTLTVSNMSPEDSSIYLCSASRVQETQYFGPGTRLLVL.

This chain joins TRBV5-1 and TRBJ1-1; D might be TRBD1 (5 bases). Germline loops: CDR1 SGHRS, CDR2 YFSETQ. The CDR3 has 13 residues. The V gene lost 5 bases and the J gene lost 11 bases, with 19 bases spanning the gap. CDR3 in amino acids: CASRPGEVKSAFF. Here the CDR3 DNA reads TGCGCCAGCAGGCCGGGGGAAGTTAAATCTGCTTTCTTT.

The chain has TRBV7-2 and TRBJ1-5; TRBD1 aligns across 10 bases. The germline V gene has CDR1 SGHTA and CDR2 FQGNSA. CDR3 length: 15 residues. Trimming at V came to 3 bases and at J to 4 bases, leaving 3 bases not matched to a gene. The DNA of the CDR3 is TGTGCCAGCAGCTTTACGGGACAGGGGAATCAGCCCCAGCATTTT. Protein: CASSFTGQGNQPQHF.

The chain has TRBV30 and TRBJ2-2; a weak D match, TRBD1 (6 bases). The CDR3 is 14 amino acids. Trimming stripped 0 bases from V and 6 bases from J, with 11 bases between. Germline CDR1 and CDR2: GTSNPN and SVGIG (reference sequence). The DNA of the CDR3 is TGTGCCTGGAGTGTACCACAGGGCTCCGGGGAGCTGTTTTTT. As protein: CAWSVPQGSGELFF.

The V gene is TRBV5-1, the J gene TRBJ2-5, with 8 bases that match TRBD2. V was pared by 3 bases and J by 4 bases, with 2 bases of the junction left unmatched. The length of the CDR3 is 13 residues. CDR1 is SGHRS and CDR2 is YFSETQ in the germline V gene. CDR3 region: CASSSGGAETQYF. The CDR3 coding sequence is TGCGCCAGCAGCTCGGGGGGGGCAGAGACCCAGTACTTC.

J is TRBJ2-2 and V is TRBV6-6; no reliable D call. The germline CDR1 and CDR2 sequences are MNHNY and SVGAGI (reference sequence). Trimming took off 6 bases at V and 6 bases at J, with 8 bases between the two ends. There are 12 residues in the CDR3. CDR3 protein: CASSSFAGELFF. CDR3 bases: TGTGCCAGCAGCTCCTTCGCCGGGGAGCTGTTTTTT.

This clone appeared a few times. The chain joins TRBV27 to TRBJ1-5; TRBD1 is a possible D gene (6 bases). Trimming cost V 4 bases and J 7 bases, with 8 bases left between them. The CDR3 covers 12 residues. CDR1 and CDR2 from the germline V gene are MNHEY and SMNVEV (reference sequence). The CDR3, as DNA: TGTGCCAGCAGTTCACAGGGACAGCCCCAGCATTTT. Translating gives CASSSQGQPQHF.

This clone occurred a few times. The CDR3 DNA sequence: TGTGCCAGCAGCCCGACTAGCGGGAGGCGCTACGAGCAGTACTTC. Translated: CASSPTSGRRYEQYF. The rearrangement joins TRBV5-6 to TRBJ2-7; 13 bases align to TRBD2. Germline-derived CDR1 and CDR2 are SGHDT and YYEEEE. This CDR3 region has 15 residues. With V trimmed by 4 bases and J by 3 bases, 4 bases remained unmatched.

V gene TRBV10-1 combines with J gene TRBJ2-1; TRBD2 matches 9 bases. The V gene's germline CDR1 is WNHNN and CDR2 SYGVQD (reference sequence). The V segment lost 3 bases and the J segment 9 bases; nucleotides outside the gene matches: 6. The CDR3 consists of 14 residues. The CDR3 DNA follows: TGCGCCAGCAGTGACGAGCGGGAGGTTGGTGAGCAGTTCTTC. This encodes CASSDEREVGEQFF.

The chain combines TRBV27 with TRBJ1-1; TRBD1 matches 8 bases. The CDR3 totals 14 residues. Trimming removed 6 bases from V and 1 base from J; junction bases left unmatched: 4. Germline-derived CDR1 and CDR2 are MNHEY and SMNVEV (reference sequence). Written as DNA, the CDR3 is TGTGCCAGCAGGAGGACAGGGAAGAACACTGAAGCTTTCTTT. Protein product: CASRRTGKNTEAFF.

Only one count was recorded for this clone. The rearrangement uses TRBV4-1 and TRBJ1-2; no clear D gene. In germline, CDR1 is MGHRA, CDR2 YSYEKL. The CDR3 is 17 residues long. Trimming shortened V by 2 bases and J by 5 bases, and 21 bases separated the two germline ends. The CDR3 DNA reads TGCGCCAGCAGCCAACCCGTTATGGTGGGCAGCTCATATGGCTACACCTTC. This gives the protein CASSQPVMVGSSYGYTF.

This chain links TRBV7-2 with TRBJ1-3, with 9 positions matching TRBD1. The CDR3 consists of 16 residues. J gave up 0 bases and V 4 bases, and 4 bases lay outside the gene matches. CDR1 and CDR2 from the germline V gene are SGHTA and FQGNSA. The CDR3 here is CASSSTGGVSGNTIYF. The CDR3 coding sequence is TGTGCCAGCAGCTCGACAGGGGGGGTCTCTGGAAACACCATATATTTT.

The chain uses TRBV7-2 and TRBJ2-7, with D possibly being TRBD2 (6 bases). Deletions cut 2 bases from V and 0 bases from J, with 14 bases between. Germline-derived CDR1 and CDR2 are SGHTA and FQGNSA. There are 16 residues in the CDR3. CDR3 region: CASSLMAAGGSYEQYF. CDR3 DNA sequence: TGTGCCAGCAGCTTAATGGCAGCGGGTGGCTCCTACGAGCAGTACTTC. Drawing the rest from reference TRBV7-2 and TRBJ2-7, the complete variable domain is GAGVSQSPSNKVTEKGKDVELRCDPISGHTALYWYRQSLGQGLEFLIYFQGNSAPDKSGLPSDRFSAERTGGSVSTLTIQRTQQEDSAVYLCASSLMAAGGSYEQYFGPGTRLTVT.

This chain uses TRBV5-3 with TRBJ1-1; D is perhaps TRBD1 (6 bases). TRBV5-3 is an open reading frame whose function is uncertain. The CDR3 loop spans 15 amino acids. Deletions cut 5 bases from V and 1 base from J, with 15 bases between. The CDR3 DNA follows: TGTGCCAGAAGGAGGGTGGGACACTCGAACACTGAAGCTTTCTTT. It is translated as CARRRVGHSNTEAFF.

Of note for this clone: Other DNA variants within this sample encode the same CDR3. The V call is TRBV7-8, the J call TRBJ1-5; D not resolved. Trimming took 5 bases from V and 4 from J, leaving 6 bases between them. The CDR3 covers 12 residues. Germline-derived CDR1 and CDR2 are SGHVS and FQNEAQ. Here the CDR3 DNA reads TGTGCCAGCAGCCGTCTTAATCAGCCCCAGCATTTT. It encodes CASSRLNQPQHF.

The CDR3 bases are TGTGCCAGCTCACCAGGGTTGGGCAGGGGGACGTCCTACGAGCAGTACGTC. It translates to CASSPGLGRGTSYEQYV. The genes are TRBV18 and TRBJ2-7; 7 bases are shared with TRBD1. The CDR3 sequence is 17 residues long. CDR1 and CDR2 from the germline V gene are KGHSH and LQKENI. V trimming: 2 bases; J trimming: 1 base; junction bases outside the gene matches: 11.

V gene TRBV7-9 combines with J gene TRBJ1-2, with 8 nucleotides matching TRBD1. CDR1 and CDR2 from the germline V gene are SEHNR and FQNEAQ (reference sequence). V was pared by 5 bases and J by 7 bases, with 6 bases of the junction left unmatched. This CDR3 has 13 residues. The CDR3 loop reads CASSPRTGSGYTF. Written as DNA, the CDR3 is TGTGCCAGCAGCCCACGGACAGGGAGTGGCTACACCTTC.

The chain uses TRBV18 and TRBJ1-2, with TRBD1 matching 11 bases. In germline, CDR1 is KGHSH, CDR2 LQKENI. V gave up 3 bases and J gave up 7 bases; unmatched junction bases: 7. The CDR3 runs to 15 residues. CDR3 region: CASSPPGTGGVGYTF. The CDR3 DNA reads TGTGCCAGCTCACCTCCCGGGACAGGGGGGGTTGGCTACACCTTC.